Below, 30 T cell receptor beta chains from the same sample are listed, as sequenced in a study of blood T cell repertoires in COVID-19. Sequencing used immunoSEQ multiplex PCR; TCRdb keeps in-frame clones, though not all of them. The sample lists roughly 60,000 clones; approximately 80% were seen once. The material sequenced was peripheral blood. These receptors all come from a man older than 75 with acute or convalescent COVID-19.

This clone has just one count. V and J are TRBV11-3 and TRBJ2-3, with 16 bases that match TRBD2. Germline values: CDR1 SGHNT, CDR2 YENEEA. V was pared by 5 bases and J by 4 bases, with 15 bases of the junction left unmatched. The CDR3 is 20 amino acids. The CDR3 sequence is CASSPGRGTSGGADADTQYF. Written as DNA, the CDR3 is TGTGCCAGCAGCCCAGGCCGCGGGACTAGCGGGGGGGCTGATGCAGATACGCAGTATTTT.

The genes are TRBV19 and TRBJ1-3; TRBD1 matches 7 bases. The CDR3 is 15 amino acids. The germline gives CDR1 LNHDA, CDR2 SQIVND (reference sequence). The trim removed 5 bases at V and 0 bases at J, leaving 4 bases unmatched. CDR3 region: CASSHRGSSGNTIYF. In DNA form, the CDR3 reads TGTGCCAGTAGTCACAGGGGAAGCTCTGGAAACACCATATATTTT.

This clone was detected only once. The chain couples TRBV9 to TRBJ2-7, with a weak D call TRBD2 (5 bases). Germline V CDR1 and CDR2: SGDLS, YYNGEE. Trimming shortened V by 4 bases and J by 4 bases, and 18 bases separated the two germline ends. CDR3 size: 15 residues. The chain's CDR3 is CASSKGGGGYYEQYF. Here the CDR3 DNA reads TGTGCCAGCAGCAAAGGAGGAGGAGGATATTACGAGCAGTACTTC.

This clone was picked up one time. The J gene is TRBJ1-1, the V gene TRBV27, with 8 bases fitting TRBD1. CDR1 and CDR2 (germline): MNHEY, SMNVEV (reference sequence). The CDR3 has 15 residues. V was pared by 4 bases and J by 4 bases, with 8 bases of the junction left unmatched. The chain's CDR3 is CASSYGQGIGTEAFF. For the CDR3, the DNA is TGTGCCAGCAGTTATGGACAGGGAATTGGCACTGAAGCTTTCTTT.

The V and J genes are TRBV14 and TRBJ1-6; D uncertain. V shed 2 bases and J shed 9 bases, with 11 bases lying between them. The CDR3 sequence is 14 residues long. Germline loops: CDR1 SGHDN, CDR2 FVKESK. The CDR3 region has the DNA TGTGCCAGCAGCCAACAGGATTCACGTTCACCCCTCCACTTT. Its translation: CASSQQDSRSPLHF.

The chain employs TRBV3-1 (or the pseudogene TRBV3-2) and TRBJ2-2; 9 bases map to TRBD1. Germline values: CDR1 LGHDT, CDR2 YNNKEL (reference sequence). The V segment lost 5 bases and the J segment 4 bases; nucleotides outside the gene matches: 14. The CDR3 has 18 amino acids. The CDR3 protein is CASSKLGTGKTRTGELFF. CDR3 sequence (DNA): TGTGCCAGCAGCAAATTGGGGACAGGGAAAACTCGCACCGGGGAGCTGTTTTTT.

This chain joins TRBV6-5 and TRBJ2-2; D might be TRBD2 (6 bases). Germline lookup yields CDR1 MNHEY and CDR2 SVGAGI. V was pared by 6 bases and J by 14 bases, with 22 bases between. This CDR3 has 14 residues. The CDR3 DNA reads TGTGCCAGCAGCCCGGCTACGCAGGGACTGTCTCTGTTTTTT. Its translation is CASSPATQGLSLFF.

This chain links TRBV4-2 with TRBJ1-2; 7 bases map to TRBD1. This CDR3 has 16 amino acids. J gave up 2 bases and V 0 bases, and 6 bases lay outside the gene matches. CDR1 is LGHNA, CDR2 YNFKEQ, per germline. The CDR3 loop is CASSQDVAGGNYGYTF. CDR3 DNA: TGTGCCAGCAGCCAAGACGTGGCAGGGGGAAACTATGGCTACACCTTC.

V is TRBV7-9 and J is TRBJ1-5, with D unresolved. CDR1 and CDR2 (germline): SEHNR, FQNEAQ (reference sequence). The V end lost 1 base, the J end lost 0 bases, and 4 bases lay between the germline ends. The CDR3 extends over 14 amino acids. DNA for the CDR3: TGTGCCAGCAGCTTAGGCTATAGCAATCAGCCCCAGCATTTT. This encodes CASSLGYSNQPQHF.

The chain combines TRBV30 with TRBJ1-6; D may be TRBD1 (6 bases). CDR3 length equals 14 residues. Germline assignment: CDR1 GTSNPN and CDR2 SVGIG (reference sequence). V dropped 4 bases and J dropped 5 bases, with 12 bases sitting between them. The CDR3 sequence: CAWKWTANNSPLHF. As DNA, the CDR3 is TGTGCCTGGAAATGGACAGCTAATAATTCACCCCTCCACTTT.

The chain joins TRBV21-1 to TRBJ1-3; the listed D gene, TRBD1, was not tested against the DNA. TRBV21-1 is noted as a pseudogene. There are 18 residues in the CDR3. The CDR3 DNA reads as TGTGCCAGCAGCAAACCTCTGTCCTTTCAGGGCTCTGGAAACACCATATATTTT. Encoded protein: CASSKPLSFQGSGNTIYF.

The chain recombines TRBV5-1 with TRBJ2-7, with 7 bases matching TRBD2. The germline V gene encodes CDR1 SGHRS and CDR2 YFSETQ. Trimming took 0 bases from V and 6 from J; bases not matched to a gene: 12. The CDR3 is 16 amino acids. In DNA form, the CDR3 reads TGCGCCAGCAGCTTGGAAGGGAGGGCAGGGAATGGCGAGCAGTACTTC. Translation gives CASSLEGRAGNGEQYF.

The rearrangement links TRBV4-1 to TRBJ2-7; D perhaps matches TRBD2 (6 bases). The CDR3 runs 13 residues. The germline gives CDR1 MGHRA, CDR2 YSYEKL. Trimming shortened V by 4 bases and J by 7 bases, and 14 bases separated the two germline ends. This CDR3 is CASSRTLGGEQYF. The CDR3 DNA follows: TGCGCCAGCAGCCGGACCTTAGGAGGGGAGCAGTACTTC.

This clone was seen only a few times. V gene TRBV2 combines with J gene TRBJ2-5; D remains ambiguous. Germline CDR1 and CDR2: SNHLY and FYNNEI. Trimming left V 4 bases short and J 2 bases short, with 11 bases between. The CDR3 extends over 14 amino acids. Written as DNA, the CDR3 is TGTGCCAGCAGTGTCTCCACAACACAAGAGACCCAGTACTTC. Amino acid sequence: CASSVSTTQETQYF.

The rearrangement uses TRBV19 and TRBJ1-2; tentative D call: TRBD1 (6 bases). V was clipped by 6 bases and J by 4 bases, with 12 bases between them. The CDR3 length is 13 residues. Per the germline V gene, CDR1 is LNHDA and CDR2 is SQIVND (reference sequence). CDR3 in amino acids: CASSTDRPYGYTF. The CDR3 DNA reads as TGTGCCAGTAGCACAGACAGGCCCTATGGCTACACCTTC.

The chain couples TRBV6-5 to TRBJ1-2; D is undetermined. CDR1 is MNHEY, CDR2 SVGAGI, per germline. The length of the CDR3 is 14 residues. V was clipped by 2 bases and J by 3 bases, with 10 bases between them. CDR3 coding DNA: TGTGCCAGCAGTTACGAGCTAACGGACTATGGCTACACCTTC. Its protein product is CASSYELTDYGYTF.

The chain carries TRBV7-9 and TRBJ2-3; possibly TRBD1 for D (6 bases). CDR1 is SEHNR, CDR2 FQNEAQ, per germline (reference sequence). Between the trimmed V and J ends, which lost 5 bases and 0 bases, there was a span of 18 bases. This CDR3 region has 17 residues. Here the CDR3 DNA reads TGTGCCAGCAGCCACCGACAGGAGGTCACTAGCACAGATACGCAGTATTTT. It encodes CASSHRQEVTSTDTQYF.

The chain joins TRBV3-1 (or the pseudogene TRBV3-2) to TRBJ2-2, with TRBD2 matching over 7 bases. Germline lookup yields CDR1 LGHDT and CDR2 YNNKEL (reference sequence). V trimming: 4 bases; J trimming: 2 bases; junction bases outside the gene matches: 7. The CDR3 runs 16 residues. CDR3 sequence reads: CASSPGGGPNTGELFF. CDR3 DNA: TGTGCCAGCAGCCCCGGCGGGGGACCTAACACCGGGGAGCTGTTTTTT.

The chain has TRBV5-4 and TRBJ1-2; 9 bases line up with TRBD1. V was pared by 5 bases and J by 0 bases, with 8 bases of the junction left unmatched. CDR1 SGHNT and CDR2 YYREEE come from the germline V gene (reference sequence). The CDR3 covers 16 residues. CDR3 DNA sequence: TGTGCCAGCAGTCGCTGGACAGGGGCAGCTAACTATGGCTACACCTTC. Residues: CASSRWTGAANYGYTF.

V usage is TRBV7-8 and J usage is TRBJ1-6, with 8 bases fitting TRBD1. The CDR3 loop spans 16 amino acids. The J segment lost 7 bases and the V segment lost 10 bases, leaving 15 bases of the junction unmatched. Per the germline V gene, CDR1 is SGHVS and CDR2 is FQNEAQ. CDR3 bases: TGTGCCACTACGCGAACCGCAGGGGGCTTCAATTCACCCCTCCACTTT. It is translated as CATTRTAGGFNSPLHF.

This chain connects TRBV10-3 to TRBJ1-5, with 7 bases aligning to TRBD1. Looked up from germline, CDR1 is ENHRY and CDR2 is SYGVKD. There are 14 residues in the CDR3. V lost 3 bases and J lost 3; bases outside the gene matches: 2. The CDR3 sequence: CAISDRGVNQPQHF. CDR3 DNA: TGTGCCATCAGTGACAGGGGGGTCAATCAGCCCCAGCATTTT.

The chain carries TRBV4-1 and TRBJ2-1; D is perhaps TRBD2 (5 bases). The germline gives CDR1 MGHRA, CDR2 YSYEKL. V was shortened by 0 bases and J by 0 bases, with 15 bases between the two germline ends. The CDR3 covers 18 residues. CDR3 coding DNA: TGCGCCAGCAGCCAAGATCTGGTTCCTAGCATCTCCTACAATGAGCAGTTCTTC. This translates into CASSQDLVPSISYNEQFF.

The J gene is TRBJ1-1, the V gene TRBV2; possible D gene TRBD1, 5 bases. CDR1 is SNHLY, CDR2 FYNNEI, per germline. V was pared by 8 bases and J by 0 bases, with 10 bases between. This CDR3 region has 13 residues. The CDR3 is CASGWGMNTEAFF. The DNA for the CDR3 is TGTGCCAGCGGGTGGGGCATGAACACTGAAGCTTTCTTT.

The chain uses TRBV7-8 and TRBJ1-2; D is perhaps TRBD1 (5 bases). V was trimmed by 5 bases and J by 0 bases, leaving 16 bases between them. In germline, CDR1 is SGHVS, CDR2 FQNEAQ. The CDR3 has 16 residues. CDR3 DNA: TGTGCCAGCAGCACCCGCCGCAGGGAGGCTAACTATGGCTACACCTTC. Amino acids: CASSTRRREANYGYTF. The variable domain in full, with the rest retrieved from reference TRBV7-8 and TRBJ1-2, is GAGVSQSPRYKVAKRGQDVALRCDPISGHVSLFWYQQALGQGPEFLTYFQNEAQLDKSGLPSDRFFAERPEGSVSTLKIQRTQQEDSAVYLCASSTRRREANYGYTFGSGTRLTVV.

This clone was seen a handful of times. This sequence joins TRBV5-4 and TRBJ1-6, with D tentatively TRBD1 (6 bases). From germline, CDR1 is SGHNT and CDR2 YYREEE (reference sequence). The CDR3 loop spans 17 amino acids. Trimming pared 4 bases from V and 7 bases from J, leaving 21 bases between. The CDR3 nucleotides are TGTGCCAGCAGCGGGGACACATCCCTTCGAGGGAATTCACCCCTCCACTTT. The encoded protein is CASSGDTSLRGNSPLHF.

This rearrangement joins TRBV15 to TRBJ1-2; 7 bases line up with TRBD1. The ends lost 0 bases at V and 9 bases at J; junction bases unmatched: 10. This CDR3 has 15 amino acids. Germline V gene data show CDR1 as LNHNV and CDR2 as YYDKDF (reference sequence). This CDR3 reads CATSRDGRQGGSYTF. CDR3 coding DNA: TGTGCCACCAGCAGAGATGGCAGACAGGGAGGCAGCTACACCTTC. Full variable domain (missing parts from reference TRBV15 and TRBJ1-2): DAMVIQNPRYQVTQFGKPVTLSCSQTLNHNVMYWYQQKSSQAPKLLFHYYDKDFNNEADTPDNFQSRRPNTSFCFLDIRSPGLGDTAMYLCATSRDGRQGGSYTFGSGTRLTVV.

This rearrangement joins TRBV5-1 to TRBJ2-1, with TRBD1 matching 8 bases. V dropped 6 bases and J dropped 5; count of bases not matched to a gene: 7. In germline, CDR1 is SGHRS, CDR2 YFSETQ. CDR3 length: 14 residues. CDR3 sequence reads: CASTGGQENNEQFF. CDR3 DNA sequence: TGCGCCAGCACCGGGGGACAGGAGAACAATGAGCAGTTCTTC.

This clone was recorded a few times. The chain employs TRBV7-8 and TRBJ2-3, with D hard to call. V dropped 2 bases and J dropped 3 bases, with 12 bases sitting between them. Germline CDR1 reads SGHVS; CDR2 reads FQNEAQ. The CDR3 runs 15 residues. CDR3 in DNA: TGTGCCAGCAGCTTAAACGGCGGAATTACAGATACGCAGTATTTT. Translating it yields CASSLNGGITDTQYF.

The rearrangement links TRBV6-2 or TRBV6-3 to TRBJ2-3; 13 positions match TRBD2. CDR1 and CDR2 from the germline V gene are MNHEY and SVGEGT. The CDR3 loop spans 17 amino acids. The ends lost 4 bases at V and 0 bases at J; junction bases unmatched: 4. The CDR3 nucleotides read TGTGCCAGCAGTTGGACTAGCGGGAGATCTAGCACAGATACGCAGTATTTT. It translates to CASSWTSGRSSTDTQYF.

CDR3 nucleotide sequence: TGTGCCAGTAGTCTCGGGGGACTGCTGAACACTGAAGCTTTCTTT. It is translated as CASSLGGLLNTEAFF. This chain joins TRBV19 and TRBJ1-1; TRBD1 might be the D (5 bases). This CDR3 spans 15 amino acids. V gave up 5 bases and J gave up 0 bases, with 13 bases separating them. Germline CDR1 LNHDA, CDR2 SQIVND (reference sequence).